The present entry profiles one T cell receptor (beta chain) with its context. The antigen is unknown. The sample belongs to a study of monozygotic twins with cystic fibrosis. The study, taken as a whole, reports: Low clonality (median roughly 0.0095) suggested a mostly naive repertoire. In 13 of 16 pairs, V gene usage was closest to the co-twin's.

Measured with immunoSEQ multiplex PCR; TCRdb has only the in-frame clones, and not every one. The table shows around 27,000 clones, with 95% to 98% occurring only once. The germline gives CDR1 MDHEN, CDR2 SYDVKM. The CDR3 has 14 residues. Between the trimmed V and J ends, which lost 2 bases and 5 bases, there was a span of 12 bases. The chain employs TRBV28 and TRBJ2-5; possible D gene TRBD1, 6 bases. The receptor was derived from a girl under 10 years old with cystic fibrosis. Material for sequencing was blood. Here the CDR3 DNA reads TGTGCCAGCAGTTTAGCAGGGGTGGTGGAGACCCAGTACTTC. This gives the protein CASSLAGVVETQYF. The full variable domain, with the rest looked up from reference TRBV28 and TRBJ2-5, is DVKVTQSSRYLVKRTGEKVFLECVQDMDHENMFWYRQDPGLGLRLIYFSYDVKMKEKGDIPEGYSVSREKKERFSLILESASTNQTSMYLCASSLAGVVETQYFGPGTRLLVL.